These 21 T cell receptor beta chains were all obtained from the same sample, sequenced in a study of monozygotic twins with inflammatory bowel disease. From its re-call of the 5' RACE reads, TCRdb lists each CDR3 protein once, without DNA. The sample's table shows about 380,000 distinct CDR3 sequences. Material for sequencing was blood. Receptors originate from a human donor with ulcerative colitis or Crohn's disease, or a healthy co-twin of an affected twin (not recorded which).

Here the CDR3 reads CASSSGTGPGELFF. The J gene is TRBJ2-2, the V gene TRBV12-3 or TRBV12-4; the D gene TCRdb calls, TRBD1, cannot be checked with no DNA. This CDR3 is built from 14 residues.

The rearrangement joins TRBV4-1 to TRBJ1-5; TCRdb's D gene call, TRBD1, goes unchecked for lack of DNA. The germline V gene encodes CDR1 MGHRA and CDR2 YSYEKL. This CDR3 contains 15 residues. Here the CDR3 reads CASRSQGYSNQPQHF.

The rearrangement uses TRBV24-1 and TRBJ1-5; the TRBD1 assignment by TCRdb is unverifiable without DNA. The length of the CDR3 is 14 residues. The germline gives CDR1 KGHDR, CDR2 SFDVKD. This CDR3 reads CATSPAGDNQPQHF.

The rearrangement links TRBV24-1 to TRBJ2-5. Germline V gene data show CDR1 as KGHDR and CDR2 as SFDVKD. There are 13 residues in the CDR3. The CDR3 protein is CATSGNNQETQYF.

The J gene is TRBJ2-7, the V gene TRBV5-1; the TCRdb call, TRBD1, lacks DNA for checking. Germline CDR1 reads SGHRS; CDR2 reads YFSETQ. This CDR3 contains 15 residues. The CDR3 sequence: CASSSPGNRVYEQYF.

The chain couples TRBV6-1 to TRBJ2-4; without DNA, the TCRdb call of TRBD2 cannot be checked. This CDR3 contains 16 residues. Germline assignment: CDR1 MNHNS and CDR2 SASEGT. CDR3 sequence: CASSDLGLRGANIQYF.

V and J are TRBV5-4 and TRBJ2-1; TCRdb proposes TRBD2, but this gene call is untestable without DNA. The germline V gene has CDR1 SGHNT and CDR2 YYREEE (reference sequence). The CDR3 sequence is 15 residues long. The CDR3 protein is CASSSAFGRRNEQFF.

The rearrangement joins TRBV5-6 to TRBJ2-1; TCRdb selects TRBD1, and the lack of DNA leaves this call unchecked. This CDR3 has 13 amino acids. The V gene's germline CDR1 is SGHDT and CDR2 YYEEEE. CDR3 in amino acids: CASSSGQPEGQFF. Supplemented by reference TRBV5-6 and TRBJ2-1, the full variable domain reads DAGVTQSPTHLIKTRGQQVTLRCSPKSGHDTVSWYQQALGQGPQFIFQYYEEEERQRGNFPDRFSGHQFPNYSSELNVNALLLGDSALYLCASSSGQPEGQFFGPGTRLTVL.

This chain joins TRBV10-3 and TRBJ1-5. The germline CDR1 and CDR2 sequences are ENHRY and SYGVKD. The CDR3 runs to 14 residues. CDR3: CAISESGRDQPQHF.

CDR3 in amino acids: CSARQTDLGELFF. The chain is built from TRBV20-1 and TRBJ2-2; the TCRdb D gene call, TRBD1, has no DNA to confirm it. The CDR3 totals 13 residues. Per germline, CDR1 DFQATT and CDR2 SNEGSKA (reference sequence).

The chain uses TRBV7-8 and TRBJ1-2. Germline CDR1 is SGHVS and CDR2 is FQNEAQ. The CDR3 has 13 residues. The CDR3: CASSHDRNYGYTF.

CDR3 protein: CASSERGASNQPQHF. The chain employs TRBV9 and TRBJ1-5; TCRdb names TRBD1, which stays unverified in the absence of DNA. CDR3 size: 15 residues. CDR1 SGDLS and CDR2 YYNGEE come from the germline V gene.

The chain combines TRBV6-1 with TRBJ1-4; TCRdb's D call, TRBD1, is unchecked because there is no DNA. This CDR3 is built from 16 residues. Germline loops: CDR1 MNHNS, CDR2 SASEGT. The CDR3 sequence: CASTGRATGRGEKLFF.

Here the CDR3 reads CASRLDARGNTEAFF. This chain uses TRBV5-1 with TRBJ1-1; as DNA is missing, the TRBD1 call by TCRdb cannot be tested. The germline gives CDR1 SGHRS, CDR2 YFSETQ. There are 15 residues in the CDR3.

J is TRBJ2-3 and V is TRBV2; TCRdb outputs TRBD1, but without DNA this stays unchecked. Germline CDR1 and CDR2: SNHLY and FYNNEI. The CDR3 is made up of 14 amino acids. This CDR3 is CASILGQSSLSQYF.

The chain joins TRBV29-1 to TRBJ2-3; TCRdb's D call, TRBD1, is unchecked because there is no DNA. Per germline, CDR1 SQVTM and CDR2 ANQGSEA. This CDR3 has 15 residues. The CDR3 reads CSVESRDRGSDTQYF.

The rearrangement links TRBV6-5 to TRBJ2-5; the D call of TRBD1 rests on TCRdb alone, since no DNA is present to check it. Germline V gives CDR1 MNHEY, CDR2 SVGAGI. The CDR3 consists of 16 residues. This CDR3 is CASSYYAGTGAETQYF.

The J gene is TRBJ1-5, the V gene TRBV5-1; TCRdb picks TRBD1, but there is no DNA to check that call. The CDR3 consists of 14 residues. CDR1 and CDR2 from the germline V gene are SGHRS and YFSETQ. CDR3 loop: CASSLVSRDQPQHF.

The chain has TRBV12-3 or TRBV12-4 and TRBJ2-4; TCRdb selects TRBD1, and the lack of DNA leaves this call unchecked. This CDR3 has 15 residues. The CDR3 here is CASSAPRGYQYIQYF.

V usage is TRBV20-1 and J usage is TRBJ1-4; TCRdb lists TRBD1, though no DNA is available to test this call. This CDR3 spans 14 amino acids. Germline V lookup: CDR1 DFQATT, CDR2 SNEGSKA (reference sequence). CDR3 protein: CSAGWGGTNEKLFF.

The chain combines TRBV5-1 with TRBJ2-5; TCRdb selects TRBD2, and the lack of DNA leaves this call unchecked. This CDR3 contains 15 residues. Germline values: CDR1 SGHRS, CDR2 YFSETQ. The CDR3 here is CASSLYASGEETQYF.